These 29 T cell receptor beta chains share one sample of origin, sequenced in a study of control samples from healthy donors and cancer patients. The data were produced by immunoSEQ multiplex PCR, yet TCRdb's version contains in-frame clones alone and is incomplete. The sample lists under 150,000 clones; nearly 90% were seen once. Sequences were obtained from PBMCs. These receptors were collected from a man aged 45-65 years with head and neck cancer.

The chain recombines TRBV28 with TRBJ1-1, with D possibly being TRBD1 (6 bases). The germline gives CDR1 MDHEN, CDR2 SYDVKM. This CDR3 spans 17 amino acids. The ends were cut back, 2 bases at V and 5 bases at J, with 21 bases in the middle. This chain's CDR3 is CASSLGALTGRVTEAFF. CDR3 bases: TGTGCCAGCAGTTTAGGGGCCCTTACAGGGCGGGTGACTGAAGCTTTCTTT.

The chain is built from TRBV10-3 and TRBJ2-1; D tentatively reads TRBD1 or TRBD2 (5 bases each). The CDR3 is 14 residues long. Per germline, CDR1 ENHRY and CDR2 SYGVKD. Trimming removed 10 bases from V and 6 bases from J, with 19 bases in between. The CDR3 DNA sequence: TGTGCCAGCGCTGGGGACCGGATCGGCAATGAGCAGTTCTTC. This sequence encodes CASAGDRIGNEQFF.

The chain joins TRBV7-9 to TRBJ1-1; D not resolved. The ends were cut back, 3 bases at V and 8 bases at J, with 7 bases in the middle. The length of the CDR3 is 11 residues. The germline CDR1 and CDR2 sequences are SEHNR and FQNEAQ (reference sequence). The CDR3 DNA is TGTGCCAGCAGCTTCCAGAAGGAAGCTTTCTTT. This sequence encodes CASSFQKEAFF. The full variable domain, its missing parts supplied by reference TRBV7-9 and TRBJ1-1, is DTGVSQNPRHKITKRGQNVTFRCDPISEHNRLYWYRQTLGQGPEFLTYFQNEAQLEKSRLLSDRFSAERPKGSFSTLEIQRTEQGDSAMYLCASSFQKEAFFGQGTRLTVV.

In its sample, this clone was seen a few times. The rearrangement uses TRBV5-1 and TRBJ2-7; 10 bases match TRBD2. This CDR3 is 17 amino acids long. Germline CDR1 reads SGHRS; CDR2 reads YFSETQ. J gave up 6 bases and V 0 bases, and 12 bases lay outside the gene matches. The CDR3 DNA reads TGCGCCAGCAGCTTGGAACTCGTAGCGGGGGGTTTAGCCGAGCAGTACTTC. Protein sequence: CASSLELVAGGLAEQYF.

The genes are TRBV5-4 and TRBJ2-6; D not certain. Between the trimmed V and J ends, which lost 4 bases and 0 bases, there was a span of 5 bases. Germline V lookup: CDR1 SGHNT, CDR2 YYREEE (reference sequence). The CDR3 consists of 14 residues. The CDR3 bases are TGTGCCAGCAGCGTTTTCTCTGGGGCCAACGTCCTGACTTTC. Translating it yields CASSVFSGANVLTF.

V is TRBV7-9 and J is TRBJ1-3; D not resolved. Germline V gene sequence: CDR1 SEHNR, CDR2 FQNEAQ (reference sequence). The V gene lost 1 base and the J gene lost 1 base, with 8 bases spanning the gap. This CDR3 has 15 residues. The CDR3 sequence is CASSLGPTSGNTIYF. In DNA form, the CDR3 reads TGTGCCAGCAGCTTAGGACCCACGTCTGGAAACACCATATATTTT.

V and J are TRBV9 and TRBJ2-3; tentatively, D is TRBD2 (5 bases). Trimming left V 7 bases short and J 6 bases short, with 15 bases between. The CDR3 length is 13 residues. Germline CDR1 SGDLS, CDR2 YYNGEE. The CDR3 DNA sequence: TGTGCCAGCGCCTCGGGGTATGGGGATACGCAGTATTTT. Translation gives CASASGYGDTQYF.

The chain joins TRBV6-5 to TRBJ2-3; D is unresolved. CDR1 and CDR2 (germline): MNHEY, SVGAGI. CDR3 length equals 12 residues. V lost 8 bases and J lost 5, with 11 bases in between. In nucleotides, the CDR3 is TGTGCCAGCGGGATGGTCCTAGATACGCAGTATTTT. This encodes CASGMVLDTQYF.

The V and J genes are TRBV27 and TRBJ2-1; 9 nucleotides match TRBD1. The CDR3 consists of 15 residues. Trimming took 5 bases from V and 8 from J; bases not matched to a gene: 10. From germline, CDR1 is MNHEY and CDR2 SMNVEV (reference sequence). CDR3 in amino acids: CASSLTGGAFDEQFF. CDR3 DNA sequence: TGTGCCAGCAGTCTAACAGGGGGCGCATTCGATGAGCAGTTCTTC.

V usage is TRBV10-2 and J usage is TRBJ1-1; D is unresolved. V gave up 4 bases and J gave up 2 bases, with 5 bases separating them. Germline lookup yields CDR1 WSHSY and CDR2 SAAADI. This CDR3 is 12 amino acids long. As DNA, the CDR3 is TGCGCCAGCAGTGTCGGTAACACTGAAGCTTTCTTT. It codes for CASSVGNTEAFF.

This chain connects TRBV7-3 to TRBJ2-1; 8 bases agree with TRBD1. With 2 bases clipped from V and 1 base from J, the junction kept 10 bases outside the gene matches. Germline V CDR1 and CDR2: SGHTA, FQGTGA. The CDR3 spans 18 residues. CDR3 sequence: CASSLLRTHRGSYNEQFF. Written as DNA, the CDR3 is TGTGCCAGCAGCTTATTAAGGACCCACAGGGGGTCCTACAATGAGCAGTTCTTC.

The gene calls are TRBV7-8 and TRBJ1-1, with D uncertain. The germline V and J ends were trimmed by 4 bases and 1 base, with 10 bases remaining between them. The CDR3 consists of 14 residues. Germline V gene lookup returns CDR1 SGHVS and CDR2 FQNEAQ. The CDR3 bases are TGTGCCAGCAGCTCTGACCTACGGAACACTGAAGCTTTCTTT. It specifies CASSSDLRNTEAFF.

The chain employs TRBV3-1 (or the pseudogene TRBV3-2) and TRBJ2-3; D not resolved. The germline V and J ends were trimmed by 1 base and 3 bases, with 8 bases remaining between them. CDR1 and CDR2 from the germline V gene are LGHDT and YNNKEL (reference sequence). CDR3 length: 14 amino acids. This CDR3 reads CASSQASTTDTQYF. The CDR3 coding sequence is TGTGCCAGCAGCCAAGCCTCGACGACAGATACGCAGTATTTT.

The rearrangement joins TRBV6-1 to TRBJ1-5; 7 nucleotides match TRBD1. Trimming cost V 2 bases and J 1 base; bases outside gene matches: 2. The CDR3 has 15 amino acids. Germline CDR1 and CDR2: MNHNS and SASEGT. DNA of the CDR3: TGTGCCAGCAGTGAACAGACAGGGAGCAATCAGCCCCAGCATTTT. Translating it yields CASSEQTGSNQPQHF.

The chain carries TRBV10-2 and TRBJ2-3; a possible D gene is TRBD1 (7 bases). The germline gives CDR1 WSHSY, CDR2 SAAADI. The CDR3 runs 13 residues. Trimming pared 8 bases from V and 6 bases from J, leaving 15 bases between. CDR3 bases: TGCGCCAGCGCCAGGGGGGCAGGGGATACGCAGTATTTT. This gives the protein CASARGAGDTQYF.

The chain joins TRBV5-1 to TRBJ1-4; 8 bases agree with TRBD1. Germline trimming cut 4 bases from V and 3 bases from J; bases unmatched to any gene: 5. CDR3 size: 15 residues. The germline CDR1 and CDR2 sequences are SGHRS and YFSETQ. In DNA form, the CDR3 reads TGCGCCAGCAGCGGTCAGGGGGCAGCTAATGAAAAACTGTTTTTT. Its translation is CASSGQGAANEKLFF.

The rearrangement uses TRBV5-1 and TRBJ2-7; 10 nucleotides match TRBD2. CDR1 and CDR2 (germline): SGHRS, YFSETQ. The CDR3 sequence is 14 residues long. With 4 bases clipped from V and 5 bases from J, the junction kept 6 bases outside the gene matches. The DNA of the CDR3 is TGCGCCAGCAGCCCTCTAGCGGGGGCCCACGAGCAGTACTTC. As protein: CASSPLAGAHEQYF.

This clone was seen a few times. The chain employs TRBV14 and TRBJ1-5, with TRBD1 matching 9 bases. Trimming at V came to 4 bases and at J to 8 bases, leaving 6 bases not matched to a gene. Germline CDR1 reads SGHDN; CDR2 reads FVKESK. This CDR3 contains 14 residues. The CDR3 sequence: CASSPGTGREPQHF. The CDR3 nucleotides read TGTGCCAGCAGCCCCGGGACAGGGCGGGAGCCCCAGCATTTT.

This chain uses TRBV6-1 with TRBJ2-1; 9 nucleotides match TRBD1. Losses at the gene ends were 4 bases for V and 0 bases for J; bases not matched to a gene: 7. The CDR3 has 17 residues. Germline V lookup: CDR1 MNHNS, CDR2 SASEGT. The CDR3: CASSGGQGQSSYNEQFF. The CDR3 DNA reads TGTGCCAGCAGTGGGGGACAGGGCCAGAGCTCCTACAATGAGCAGTTCTTC.

Written as DNA, the CDR3 is TGTGCCAGCAGTTACGACTACCTGCAACAGACCCAGTACTTC. Translating it yields CASSYDYLQQTQYF. This rearrangement joins TRBV6-6 to TRBJ2-5; D is perhaps TRBD2 (5 bases). The V end was cut by 2 bases, the J end by 6 bases, with 13 bases between. Germline CDR1 MNHNY, CDR2 SVGAGI (reference sequence). The CDR3 is made up of 14 amino acids.

The rearrangement joins TRBV10-3 to TRBJ1-5; unclear D gene. There are 14 residues in the CDR3. Trimming stripped 2 bases from V and 2 bases from J, with 7 bases between. Germline CDR1 is ENHRY and CDR2 is SYGVKD. CDR3 sequence (DNA): TGTGCCATCAGTGAGAACGATGGCAATCAGCCCCAGCATTTT. Encoded protein: CAISENDGNQPQHF.

The rearrangement joins TRBV6-5 to TRBJ1-1, with TRBD1 as a possible D gene (5 bases). From germline, CDR1 is MNHEY and CDR2 SVGAGI. V was clipped by 8 bases and J by 1 base, with 11 bases between them. The CDR3 is 13 residues long. The DNA for the CDR3 is TGTGCCAGCCGGCATGACAGGAACACTGAAGCTTTCTTT. It is translated as CASRHDRNTEAFF.

The V call is TRBV19, the J call TRBJ1-2; tentatively, D is TRBD1 (5 bases). Germline V gene lookup returns CDR1 LNHDA and CDR2 SQIVND (reference sequence). V was clipped by 5 bases and J by 3 bases, with 13 bases between them. This CDR3 spans 14 amino acids. The CDR3 DNA is TGTGCCAGTAGTGTCCAGGGAGGACACTATGGCTACACCTTC. Protein: CASSVQGGHYGYTF.

The V call is TRBV2, the J call TRBJ1-4; no reliable D call. Germline CDR1 reads SNHLY; CDR2 reads FYNNEI. The ends were cut back, 4 bases at V and 8 bases at J, with 5 bases in the middle. The CDR3 is 11 residues long. This CDR3 is CASSGREKLFF. DNA for the CDR3: TGTGCCAGCAGTGGGCGCGAAAAACTGTTTTTT. The full variable domain, rest sourced from reference TRBV2 and TRBJ1-4, is EPEVTQTPSHQVTQMGQEVILRCVPISNHLYFYWYRQILGQKVEFLVSFYNNEISEKSEIFDDQFSVERPDGSNFTLKIRSTKLEDSAMYFCASSGREKLFFGSGTQLSVL.

The chain uses TRBV10-2 and TRBJ2-1; 7 nucleotides match TRBD2. The CDR3 is 16 residues long. Germline trimming cut 3 bases from V and 9 bases from J; bases unmatched to any gene: 14. Germline CDR1 is WSHSY and CDR2 is SAAADI. This CDR3 is CASSDRPSGGGSEQFF. The CDR3 bases are TGCGCCAGCAGTGATCGGCCTAGCGGTGGGGGGAGTGAGCAGTTCTTC.

The chain carries TRBV23-1 and TRBJ2-2; D perhaps matches TRBD1 (6 bases). TRBV23-1 is treated as an ORF (open reading frame) with a function not yet certain. The V end was cut by 2 bases, the J end by 3 bases, with 16 bases between. This CDR3 contains 17 residues. CDR3 protein: CASSQNPGAPYTGELFF. The CDR3 nucleotides are TGCGCCAGCAGTCAAAATCCAGGGGCCCCTTACACCGGGGAGCTGTTTTTT.

This chain joins TRBV5-1 and TRBJ2-3; maybe TRBD2 (6 bases). Germline values: CDR1 SGHRS, CDR2 YFSETQ. CDR3 length: 14 amino acids. Trimming shortened V by 2 bases and J by 1 base, and 8 bases separated the two germline ends. CDR3 in DNA: TGCGCCAGCAGCTTCGGGAGCCGCACAGATACGCAGTATTTT. The encoded protein is CASSFGSRTDTQYF.

This clone was recorded once. The chain combines TRBV7-2 with TRBJ2-2; D call uncertain. Germline CDR1 SGHTA, CDR2 FQGNSA. The V end lost 3 bases, the J end lost 4 bases, and 12 bases lay between the germline ends. The CDR3 contains 15 residues. The CDR3 region has the DNA TGTGCCAGCAGCTTGGTCGGAAAGAGCACCGGGGAGCTGTTTTTT. It translates to CASSLVGKSTGELFF.

V usage is TRBV24-1 and J usage is TRBJ2-3; no firm D call. Germline V gene sequence: CDR1 KGHDR, CDR2 SFDVKD. Trimming stripped 4 bases from V and 6 bases from J, with 4 bases between. The CDR3 extends over 11 amino acids. The CDR3 sequence: CATSESDTQYF. CDR3 DNA: TGTGCCACCAGTGAGTCTGATACGCAGTATTTT.